A selection of T cell receptor beta chains follows, all from one sample in a study of CD8+CD57+ T cells in acquired aplastic anemia. TCRdb passed the reads through MiXCR, listing each CDR3 protein once. The repertoire includes roughly 180,000 distinct CDR3 sequences, 50% to 75% of them detected once, and just over 45% sits in the top ten. Sequencing was done on a sample of sorted CD4+, CD8+, or CD8+CD57+ T cells (not recorded which) from PBMCs. The source of these receptors is a human donor with severe aplastic anemia or a healthy control (not recorded which). Each CDR3 is given with its conserved first and last residue. Fields, in order: J gene, clone size, CDR3 length, D gene, V gene, CDR3 protein, CDR3 DNA. D genes are given only for firm matches. Clone sizes are given selectively: once, few, many, or a class where the clone is expanded.

j_call: TRBJ1-2; clone_size: many; cdr3_length: 15; d_call: TRBD1; v_call: TRBV20-1; cdr3_aa: CSASPPGQPSYGYTF; cdr3_nt: TGCAGTGCTTCTCCCCCGGGACAGCCCTCTTATGGCTACACCTTC
j_call: TRBJ2-3; clone_size: -; cdr3_length: 14; d_call: TRBD1; v_call: TRBV7-7; cdr3_aa: CASSLGTGGYTQYF; cdr3_nt: TGTGCCAGCAGCTTAGGGACAGGGGGATATACGCAGTATTTT
j_call: TRBJ2-2; clone_size: -; cdr3_length: 15; d_call: -; v_call: TRBV7-8; cdr3_aa: CASSSDTRGPGELFF; cdr3_nt: TGTGCCAGCAGCTCCGACACCCGGGGACCCGGGGAGCTGTTTTTT
j_call: TRBJ2-3; clone_size: -; cdr3_length: 13; d_call: TRBD1; v_call: TRBV11-3; cdr3_aa: CASSFDRGDTQYF; cdr3_nt: TGTGCCAGCAGCTTCGACAGGGGCGATACGCAGTATTTT
j_call: TRBJ1-4; clone_size: -; cdr3_length: 13; d_call: -; v_call: TRBV12-3/TRBV12-4; cdr3_aa: CASRVATNEKLFF; cdr3_nt: TGTGCCAGCAGGGTGGCAACTAATGAAAAACTGTTTTTT
j_call: TRBJ2-3; clone_size: many; cdr3_length: 15; d_call: -; v_call: TRBV4-3; cdr3_aa: CASSQVWQGGDTQYF; cdr3_nt: TGCGCCAGCAGCCAAGTCTGGCAGGGGGGAGATACGCAGTATTTT
j_call: TRBJ1-1; clone_size: many; cdr3_length: 15; d_call: -; v_call: TRBV19; cdr3_aa: CASIGRGAVFTEAFF; cdr3_nt: TGTGCCAGTATAGGCAGGGGAGCGGTGTTCACTGAAGCTTTCTTT
j_call: TRBJ2-1; clone_size: many; cdr3_length: 14; d_call: -; v_call: TRBV30; cdr3_aa: CAWGFGTGNNEQFF; cdr3_nt: TGTGCCTGGGGTTTTGGGACGGGGAACAATGAGCAGTTCTTC
j_call: TRBJ2-1; clone_size: -; cdr3_length: 13; d_call: -; v_call: TRBV6-4; cdr3_aa: CASSRTGTGELFF; cdr3_nt: TGTGCCAGCAGTCGTACAGGGACCGGGGAGCTGTTCTTC
j_call: TRBJ2-7; clone_size: -; cdr3_length: 14; d_call: TRBD2; v_call: TRBV15; cdr3_aa: CATSREGGGYEQYF; cdr3_nt: TGTGCCACCAGCAGAGAGGGGGGAGGGTACGAGCAGTACTTC
j_call: TRBJ2-7; clone_size: -; cdr3_length: 15; d_call: -; v_call: TRBV7-9; cdr3_aa: CASSLAGQQPYEQYF; cdr3_nt: TGTGCCAGCAGCCTAGCAGGTCAGCAGCCCTACGAGCAGTACTTC
j_call: TRBJ2-7; clone_size: -; cdr3_length: 16; d_call: TRBD1; v_call: TRBV25-1; cdr3_aa: CASSVSLGQSSYEQYF; cdr3_nt: TGTGCCAGCAGTGTATCCCTGGGACAGAGCTCCTACGAGCAGTACTTC
j_call: TRBJ1-1; clone_size: once; cdr3_length: 13; d_call: TRBD1; v_call: TRBV7-8; cdr3_aa: CASSFRQGLLAFF; cdr3_nt: TGTGCCAGCAGCTTCAGACAGGGTCTCCTCGCTTTCTTT